The present TCR beta chain was sequenced within a study of T-cell reconstitution after alpha-beta-depleted transplantation in children. Study-wide points: Several hundred rapidly expanded clones from non-depleted graft cells reportedly supplied alpha-beta T cells about two months post-transplant. Some patients' high day-60 TCRbeta diversity was traced to surviving recipient T cells and thymic progenitors. Fresh T-cell production supplied most of the T-cell counts and diversity seen one year after transplant.

Turning to this clonotype: The target antigen is unknown.

The length of the CDR3 is 14 residues. The germline V and J ends were trimmed by 0 bases and 8 bases, with 12 bases remaining between them. Germline CDR1 reads SGDLS; CDR2 reads YYNGEE. Unique molecular identifiers were used in preparing the TCRbeta library. TCRdb independently ran MiXCR on the PCR reads; one entry per CDR3 protein. The sample consists of roughly 74,000 distinct CDR3 sequences, roughly 20% of them appearing once. V is TRBV9 and J is TRBJ2-1, with unresolved D. The specimen was PBMCs, mostly from graft donor cells, collected 360 days after TCRalphabeta/CD19-depleted stem cell transplant. The clonotype comes from a male patient aged 2-15 years who had a stem cell transplant for acute lymphoblastic leukemia, so the T cells may come from the graft donor. The chain's CDR3 is CASSVASGSDEQFF. The DNA for the CDR3 is TGTGCCAGCAGCGTAGCTTCCGGTTCCGATGAGCAGTTCTTC.